This record covers a single TCR beta chain. The data derive from a study of blood T cell repertoires in COVID-19. Study context: From the United States, Italy and Spain came samples of acute and convalescent COVID-19. PBMCs, B-cell-depleted T cells, or T cells provided the cDNA or gDNA that made up the material.

Original processing notes: It was from reference gene primer amplification that nucleated cell counts were estimated. The data were produced by immunoSEQ multiplex PCR, yet TCRdb's version contains in-frame clones alone and is incomplete. D and trimming were read from the DNA, whereas the V and J calls and clone size are those reported in that table. The repertoire holds approximately 210,000 clones, with approximately 91% as singletons. Germline values: CDR1 SNHLY, CDR2 FYNNEI. Between the trimmed V and J ends, which lost 5 bases and 0 bases, there was a span of 11 bases. The CDR3 is 15 residues long.

The sequencing input was peripheral blood. The chain combines TRBV2 with TRBJ1-5; D might be TRBD1 (6 bases). The TCR originated in a woman aged 40 to 49 with acute or convalescent COVID-19. The CDR3: CASSPWTDSNQPQHF. The CDR3 DNA sequence: TGTGCCAGCAGTCCCTGGACAGATAGCAATCAGCCCCAGCATTTT. Drawing the rest from reference TRBV2 and TRBJ1-5, the complete variable domain is EPEVTQTPSHQVTQMGQEVILRCVPISNHLYFYWYRQILGQKVEFLVSFYNNEISEKSEIFDDQFSVERPDGSNFTLKIRSTKLEDSAMYFCASSPWTDSNQPQHFGDGTRLSIL.